A selection of T cell receptor beta chains follows, all from one sample in a study of T cells in Graves' hyperthyroidism and ophthalmopathy. TCRdb re-analysed the multiplex PCR reads in MiXCR, keeping a single row per CDR3 protein. The sample lists 540,000 or so distinct CDR3 sequences, less than 20% occurring once. Sequencing was done on a sample of blood. These receptors all come from a woman in her 30s with Graves' hyperthyroidism. Both conserved end residues are part of each CDR3. The D gene is left open where the match is weak. The size entry is marked missing in some rows and otherwise reads once, few, many or a size class.

TRBJ2-3,TRBV20-1,TRBD2,medium-sized,CSASGTSGDTQYF,TGCAGTGCTAGCGGGACTAGCGGGGATACGCAGTATTTT
TRBJ2-7,TRBV6-2/TRBV6-3,TRBD1,many,CASSSPGQGFYEQYF,TGTGCCAGCAGTTCTCCGGGACAGGGATTCTACGAGCAGTACTTC
TRBJ2-3,TRBV20-1,NA,few,CSVSSTDTQYF,TGCAGTGTATCTAGCACAGATACGCAGTATTTT
TRBJ2-7,TRBV7-9,NA,many,CASSLPLAPEQYF,TGTGCCAGCAGCCTCCCCCTGGCCCCCGAGCAGTACTTC
TRBJ2-7,TRBV6-2/TRBV6-3,TRBD2,NA,CASSPSTSGSSEQYF,TGTGCCAGCAGTCCGTCGACTAGCGGGAGCTCCGAGCAGTACTTC
TRBJ2-5,TRBV11-2,TRBD1,many,CASSLDSAAGGAETQYF,TGTGCCAGCAGCTTAGATTCGGCGGCAGGGGGCGCGGAGACCCAGTACTTC
TRBJ2-7,TRBV12-3/TRBV12-4,NA,few,CASSLNRLTSYEQYF,TGTGCCAGCAGTTTAAATCGACTAACCTCCTACGAGCAGTACTTC
TRBJ2-5,TRBV7-2,TRBD2,many,CASSYDRPLAERRETQYF,TGTGCCAGCAGTTACGACCGCCCACTAGCGGAGAGGAGGGAGACCCAGTACTTC
TRBJ2-1,TRBV4-2,NA,NA,CASSQDVGSSYNEQFF,TGTGCCAGCAGCCAAGATGTAGGGAGCTCCTACAATGAGCAGTTCTTC
TRBJ2-7,TRBV18,NA,many,CASSPEINYEQYF,TGTGCCAGCTCACCAGAGATTAACTACGAGCAGTACTTC
TRBJ2-6,TRBV6-2/TRBV6-3,NA,NA,CASSYQGSGANVLTF,TGTGCCAGCAGTTACCAGGGCTCTGGGGCCAACGTCCTGACTTTC
TRBJ1-1,TRBV12-3/TRBV12-4,NA,many,CASSPYGPSTEAFF,TGTGCCAGCAGCCCTTACGGTCCGAGCACTGAAGCTTTCTTT
TRBJ2-1,TRBV5-1,NA,many,CASSLGPSASSYNEQFF,TGCGCCAGCAGCTTGGGGCCTAGCGCCAGCTCCTACAATGAGCAGTTCTTC
TRBJ2-5,TRBV10-3,TRBD2,few,CAISETPGGASGKETQYF,TGTGCCATCAGTGAGACCCCCGGAGGGGCTAGCGGGAAAGAGACCCAGTACTTC
TRBJ2-1,TRBV5-1,NA,NA,CASSTGTLSNEQFF,TGCGCCAGCAGCACCGGGACTTTAAGCAATGAGCAGTTCTTC
TRBJ2-1,TRBV7-9,NA,many,CASSLASAGNEQFF,TGTGCCAGCAGCTTAGCGTCCGCGGGCAATGAGCAGTTCTTC
TRBJ2-1,TRBV12-3/TRBV12-4,TRBD2,many,CASSFLSGGLGSNEQFF,TGTGCCAGCAGTTTTTTGTCGGGGGGACTAGGTAGCAATGAGCAGTTCTTC
TRBJ2-7,TRBV7-8,TRBD1,NA,CASSWGTATYEQYF,TGTGCCAGCAGCTGGGGGACAGCCACCTACGAGCAGTACTTC
TRBJ2-1,TRBV20-1,TRBD2,many,CSAKTLTSGSLYEQFF,TGCAGTGCTAAAACCCTTACTAGCGGGAGCCTCTATGAGCAGTTCTTC
TRBJ1-2,TRBV28,TRBD1,many,CASRLRGGESYGYTF,TGTGCCAGCAGACTCCGAGGGGGCGAGAGCTATGGCTACACCTTC
TRBJ1-2,TRBV6-1,NA,few,CASYQWGGNYGYTF,TGTGCCAGCTACCAATGGGGAGGGAACTATGGCTACACCTTC
TRBJ1-2,TRBV7-2,NA,NA,CASSPGGGTYGYTF,TGTGCCAGCAGCCCCGGGGGGGGTACCTATGGCTACACCTTC
TRBJ2-3,TRBV13,TRBD2,many,CASSFSSGITTDTQYF,TGTGCCAGCAGCTTCAGTAGCGGGATCACCACAGATACGCAGTATTTT
TRBJ2-1,TRBV11-2,NA,many,CASSLVAGPAYNEQFF,TGTGCCAGCAGCTTAGTGGCGGGTCCCGCCTACAATGAGCAGTTCTTC
TRBJ2-7,TRBV28,NA,many,CASSLGGGGSYEQYF,TGTGCCAGCAGTTTAGGAGGGGGGGGTAGCTACGAGCAGTACTTC